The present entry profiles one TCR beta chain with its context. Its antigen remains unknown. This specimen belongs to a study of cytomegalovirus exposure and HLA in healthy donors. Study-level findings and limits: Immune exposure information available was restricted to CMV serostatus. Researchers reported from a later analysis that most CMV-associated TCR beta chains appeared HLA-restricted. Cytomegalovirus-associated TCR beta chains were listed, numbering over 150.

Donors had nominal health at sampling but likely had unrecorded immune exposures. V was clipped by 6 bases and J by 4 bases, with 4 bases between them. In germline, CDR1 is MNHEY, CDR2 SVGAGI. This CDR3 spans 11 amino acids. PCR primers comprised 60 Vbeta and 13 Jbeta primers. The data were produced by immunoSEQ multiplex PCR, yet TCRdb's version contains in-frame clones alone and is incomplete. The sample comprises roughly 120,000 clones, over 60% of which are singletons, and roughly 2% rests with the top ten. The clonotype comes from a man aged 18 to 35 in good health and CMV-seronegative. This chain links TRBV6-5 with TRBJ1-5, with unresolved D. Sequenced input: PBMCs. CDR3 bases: TGTGCCAGCAGACAGAATCAGCCCCAGCATTTT. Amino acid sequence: CASRQNQPQHF.